The sequence of this TCR beta chain was determined in a study of T cells in Graves' hyperthyroidism and ophthalmopathy. PBMCs were obtained from 10 ml fresh peripheral blood. Germline loops: CDR1 SQVTM, CDR2 ANQGSEA. V lost 6 bases and J lost 1, with 12 bases in between. This CDR3 has 14 residues. Study-wide points: Most thyroid clonotypes with frequency above 0.001 were detected in blood. Model-based prediction identified ophthalmopathy a median around 6.7 months prior to its onset.

RNA transcripts provided the source from which TCR beta CDR3 regions were amplified. TCR CDR3 regions were first amplified by RT-PCR with HTBI primers. TCRdb re-called the multiplex PCR reads with MiXCR, one entry per CDR3 protein. The sample has around 400,000 distinct CDR3 sequences, over 12% seen once; the top ten hold roughly 19%. To note about this clonotype: Its antigen is as yet unknown.

What was sequenced was blood. This TCR came from a woman aged 55-75 years with Graves' ophthalmopathy. The rearrangement links TRBV29-1 to TRBJ2-2, with D hard to call. The CDR3 DNA follows: TGCAGCGTACGTGCTGACGGGAACACCGGGGAGCTGTTTTTT. Its protein product is CSVRADGNTGELFF.